One and the same sample provided the 31 T cell receptor delta chains below, sequenced in a study of gamma-delta chains in newborns, infants, children. TCRdb fed the reads into CATT to redo clone calling. The sample holds under 3,500 delta-chain clones, 0.25% to 0.3% seen once. Material: blood. These receptors all stem from a child who was a newborn, infant or young child, either healthy, febrile or measles-vaccinated (not recorded which).

As to this clone: The likely explanation is a read error, given a far larger clone one base away. Other DNA sequences from this sample encode an identical CDR3 as well. The rearrangement joins TRDV2 to TRDJ3, with D hard to call. In germline, CDR1 is GEAIGNYY, CDR2 EKD. V was cut by 3 bases and J by 4 bases, with 18 bases left in between. The CDR3 has 18 residues. DNA for the CDR3: TGTGCCTGTGACCTACCGCGAGTCAGCTCATGGGACACCCGACAGATGTTTTTC. It is translated as CACDLPRVSSWDTRQMFF.

On this clone: TCRdb's protein for this DNA is that of a much larger clone and differs from the translation at residues 7 and 8, likely a read error; the protein shown is the DNA translation. The chain has TRDV2 and TRDJ3, with D perhaps matching TRDD3 (5 bases). Germline loops: CDR1 GEAIGNYY, CDR2 EKD. CDR3 size: 18 residues. V was trimmed by 1 base and J by 0 bases, leaving 12 bases between them. The CDR3 is CACDTGEHGSWDTRQMFF. CDR3 bases: TGTGCCTGTGACACTGGGGAACACGGCTCCTGGGACACCCGACAGATGTTTTTC.

A word on this clone: This DNA's translation and the protein TCRdb lists, from a much larger clone, do not match at residue 10, likely due to a read error; the protein shown is translated from the DNA. CDR3 sequence (DNA): TGTGCCTGTGACAGTACTGGGGGATTGGCAGCACAACTCTTCTTT. Translating it yields CACDSTGGLAAQLFF. This sequence joins TRDV2 and TRDJ2; 10 positions agree with TRDD3. In germline, CDR1 is GEAIGNYY, CDR2 EKD. The CDR3 loop spans 15 amino acids. V dropped 2 bases and J dropped 6; count of bases not matched to a gene: 5.

A word on this clone: This likely traces to a read error, being one base from a far larger clone. The sample contains more than one DNA sequence encoding this CDR3. The gene calls are TRDV2 and TRDJ1; 8 positions agree with TRDD3. The CDR3 has 18 residues. The junction had 15 bases not matched to a gene; V was cut back by 4 bases and J by 0 bases. Germline V lookup: CDR1 GEAIGNYY, CDR2 EKD. CDR3 region: CACDAMWKLGAYTDKLIF. In nucleotides, the CDR3 is TGTGCCTGTGATGCCATGTGGAAACTGGGGGCTTACACCGATAAACTCATCTTT.

Turning to this clone: Translating this DNA gives a protein that differs at residue 5 from the TCRdb one, which belongs to a much larger clone; a read error is likely, and the protein shown is this translation. This chain uses TRDV2 with TRDJ3, with TRDD3 matching over 7 bases. Germline CDR1 and CDR2: GEAIGNYY and EKD. V was clipped by 3 bases and J by 0 bases; unmatched bases: 10. The CDR3 totals 19 residues. CDR3 sequence (DNA): TGTGCCTGTGACGCCGTCTGGGGGGTGAGCTCCTGGGACACCCGACAGATGTTTTTC. Translating gives CACDAVWGVSSWDTRQMFF.

The sample holds a few counts of this clone. TCRdb shows a much larger clone's protein in place of this DNA's translation, and the two differ at residue 5, likely through a read error; the protein shown is translated from the DNA. The CDR3 here is CACDAGGYDKLIF. The CDR3 DNA is TGTGCCTGTGACGCCGGGGGATACGATAAACTCATCTTT. The rearrangement joins TRDV2 to TRDJ1; 8 bases are a match to TRDD3. The CDR3 sequence is 13 residues long. Trimming took 3 bases from V and 4 from J; bases not matched to a gene: 3. Germline CDR1 and CDR2: GEAIGNYY and EKD.

The chain carries TRDV3 and TRDJ3; 7 positions match TRDD3. V gave up 1 base and J gave up 1 base; unmatched junction bases: 10. Looked up from germline, CDR1 is TVYSNPD and CDR2 is GDNSRS (reference sequence). The CDR3 covers 18 residues. The CDR3 protein is CAFTGRGMRSWDTRQMFF. The CDR3 bases are TGTGCCTTTACAGGCCGGGGGATGCGATCCTGGGACACCCGACAGATGTTTTTC.

There are a few counts of this clone. A far more abundant clone sits one base away, making this likely a read error. The sample carries other DNA sequences with the same CDR3. The chain joins TRDV2 to TRDJ3, with TRDD3 identical over 13 bases. The germline V gene encodes CDR1 GEAIGNYY and CDR2 EKD. The length of the CDR3 is 22 residues. CDR3 coding DNA: TGTGCCTGTGACACACCCACTACTGGGGGATACGAACTGACCTGGGACACTCGACAGATGTTTTTC. Translating gives CACDTPTTGGYELTWDTRQMFF.

Concerning this clone: This sequence is one base from a far larger clone and is likely a read error. The J gene is TRDJ3, the V gene TRDV2; 13 bases line up with TRDD3. The CDR3 totals 19 residues. The germline CDR1 and CDR2 sequences are GEAIGNYY and EKD. The CDR3 coding sequence is TGTGCCTGTGACACCGTACTGGGGGATACGCCCTGGGGCACCCGACAGATGTTTTTC. Translation: CACDTVLGDTPWGTRQMFF.

Comments on this clone: The protein in TCRdb stems from a much larger clone and differs at residue 12 from this DNA's translation, likely a read error; here the protein is translated from the DNA. V and J are TRDV2 and TRDJ3, with 12 bases matching TRDD3. CDR3 length: 18 residues. CDR1 and CDR2 (germline): GEAIGNYY, EKD. CDR3 in amino acids: CACDSTGGYSWGTRQMFF. For the CDR3, the DNA is TGTGCCTGTGACAGTACTGGGGGATACTCCTGGGGCACCCGACAGATGTTTTTC.

In its sample, this clone was seen a few times. The TCRdb protein comes from a much larger clone and disagrees with this DNA's translation at residue 11, likely due to a read error; the protein given here is derived from the DNA. The rearrangement uses TRDV2 and TRDJ3; TRDD3 matches at 10 bases. V dropped 0 bases and J dropped 2; count of bases not matched to a gene: 9. The CDR3 sequence is 20 residues long. Germline V gene sequence: CDR1 GEAIGNYY, CDR2 EKD. CDR3: CACDTLRTGGCPWDTRQMFF. CDR3 coding DNA: TGTGCCTGTGACACCTTGAGAACTGGGGGATGTCCCTGGGACACCCGACAGATGTTTTTC.

In its sample, this clone is large. This sample includes further DNA sequences coding for the same CDR3. This chain joins TRDV2 and TRDJ2; 8 bases line up with TRDD3. CDR3 length: 17 residues. The germline V gene has CDR1 GEAIGNYY and CDR2 EKD. The junction had 16 bases not matched to a gene; V was cut back by 7 bases and J by 4 bases. The CDR3 protein is CACVPVNGGSGTAQLFF. DNA for the CDR3: TGTGCCTGCGTCCCAGTAAATGGGGGATCAGGGACAGCACAACTCTTCTTT.

In its sample, this clone was seen a few times. One base away lies a much larger clone, so this may be a sequencing read error. Other DNA sequences in this sample translate to the same CDR3. The genes are TRDV1 and TRDJ2; 9 nucleotides line up with TRDD3. CDR3 length equals 24 residues. Germline loops: CDR1 TSWWSYY, CDR2 QGS. Unmatched junction bases numbered 26, after V lost 1 base and J lost 2 bases. The CDR3 nucleotides are TGTGCTCTTGGGGAACCGGGGGCCATCTACGTACTGGGGGACCCCGTCGCCTTGACAGCACAACTCTTCTTT. Protein: CALGEPGAIYVLGDPVALTAQLFF.

This clone was found a few times. The amino acid sequence in TCRdb belongs to a much larger clone and departs from this DNA's translation at residue 17, likely a sequencing read error; the sequence shown is translated from the DNA. V gene TRDV2 combines with J gene TRDJ3; the match to TRDD3 covers 11 bases. The CDR3 is made up of 19 amino acids. Germline assignment: CDR1 GEAIGNYY and CDR2 EKD. DNA of the CDR3: TGTGCCTGTGACATGGTACTGGGGGATATTTCCCGGGACACCCGACAGACGTTTTTC. Its translation is CACDMVLGDISRDTRQTFF.

Concerning this clone itself: The protein recorded in TCRdb matches a much larger clone and deviates from this DNA's translation at residue 17, suggesting a read error; the protein here is obtained by translating the DNA. The J gene is TRDJ3, the V gene TRDV2, with D possibly TRDD3 on 6 matching bases. Germline V CDR1 and CDR2: GEAIGNYY, EKD. The CDR3 loop spans 19 amino acids. The CDR3: CACDGIVGGQSRDTRQIFF. CDR3 nucleotides: TGTGCCTGTGACGGCATCGTGGGGGGCCAGTCCCGGGACACCCGACAGATTTTTTTC.

Comment on this clone: The protein held in TCRdb is that of a much larger clone and does not match this DNA's translation at residue 11, likely because of a read error; the protein shown is translated from the DNA. This rearrangement joins TRDV2 to TRDJ2; 9 positions match TRDD3. This CDR3 is built from 16 residues. Looked up from germline, CDR1 is GEAIGNYY and CDR2 is EKD. The CDR3 region is CACDVLGEALAAQLFF. Here the CDR3 DNA reads TGTGCCTGTGACGTACTGGGGGAAGCTTTGGCAGCACAACTCTTCTTT.

As to this clone: A far larger clone lies a single base away; this is likely a read error. Other DNA sequences in the same sample also yield this CDR3. The V call is TRDV2, the J call TRDJ2; possibly TRDD3 for D (6 bases). Between the trimmed V and J ends, which lost 7 bases and 4 bases, there was a span of 24 bases. Germline V lookup: CDR1 GEAIGNYY, CDR2 EKD. The CDR3 runs to 17 residues. The CDR3 reads CACVPVNGGSGTAQLFF. CDR3 DNA sequence: TGTGCCTGCGTCCCAGTAAATGGGGGGTCAGGGACAGCACAACTCTTCTTT.

A word on this clone: This DNA's translation and the protein TCRdb lists, from a much larger clone, do not match at residue 20, likely due to a read error; the protein shown is translated from the DNA. Distinct nucleotide sequences in the sample also encode this CDR3. The J gene is TRDJ3, the V gene TRDV2; 12 bases line up with TRDD3. The CDR3 totals 22 residues. Germline lookup yields CDR1 GEAIGNYY and CDR2 EKD. The CDR3 DNA sequence: TGTGCCTGTGACACCGTAGGACTGGGGGATACCCTCAACCCCTGGGACACCCGACAGGTGTTTTTC. This encodes CACDTVGLGDTLNPWDTRQVFF.

In the case of this clone: TCRdb shows a much larger clone's protein in place of this DNA's translation, and the two differ at residue 10, likely through a read error; the protein shown is translated from the DNA. The chain couples TRDV2 to TRDJ3; TRDD3 matches 7 bases. The CDR3 extends over 16 amino acids. CDR1 is GEAIGNYY, CDR2 EKD, per germline. CDR3 sequence: CACDTVGYWGTRQMFF. CDR3 DNA: TGTGCCTGTGACACCGTGGGTTACTGGGGCACCCGACAGATGTTTTTC.

To note about this clone: A far larger clone is one base from this, pointing to a likely read error. The same CDR3 also results from other DNA sequences found in this sample. The chain recombines TRDV2 with TRDJ1; 9 bases line up with TRDD3. This CDR3 comprises 17 residues. In germline, CDR1 is GEAIGNYY, CDR2 EKD. Unmatched junction bases numbered 7, after V lost 0 bases and J lost 0 bases. CDR3 in amino acids: CACDTVRGYEYTDKLIF. In DNA, the CDR3 is TGTGCCTGTGACACCGTTAGGGGATACGAATACACCGATAAACTCATCTTT.

A word on this clone: With a far larger clone one base away, a read error is the likely cause. This CDR3 is also generated by other DNA sequences in the sample. J is TRDJ3 and V is TRDV2, with 11 bases that match TRDD3. CDR3 size: 21 residues. Unmatched junction bases numbered 16, after V lost 7 bases and J lost 0 bases. CDR1 GEAIGNYY and CDR2 EKD come from the germline V gene. CDR3 coding DNA: TGTGCCTGCGACTCGGCTGGGGGATACTCACCTAGCTCCTGGGACACCCGACAGATGTTTTTC. The encoded protein is CACDSAGGYSPSSWDTRQMFF.

A word on this clone: The protein held in TCRdb is that of a much larger clone and does not match this DNA's translation at residue 3, likely because of a read error; the protein shown is translated from the DNA. This rearrangement joins TRDV2 to TRDJ3; 10 positions agree with TRDD3. Germline-derived CDR1 and CDR2 are GEAIGNYY and EKD. CDR3 size: 17 residues. CDR3: CARDVLGDSWDTRQMFF. DNA for the CDR3: TGTGCCCGTGACGTACTGGGGGATTCCTGGGACACCCGACAGATGTTTTTC.

This clone has a handful of counts. TCRdb lists the protein of a much larger clone for this DNA, which differs at residue 4, so this is likely a read error; the protein given here is translated from the DNA itself. The rearrangement joins TRDV2 to TRDJ2; 9 bases align to TRDD3. The germline CDR1 and CDR2 sequences are GEAIGNYY and EKD. The CDR3 sequence is 18 residues long. In nucleotides, the CDR3 is TGTGCCTGTGGCACCTTACTGGGGGGATACTCTTTGACAGCACAACTCTTCTTT. It specifies CACGTLLGGYSLTAQLFF.

Worth noting for this clone: TCRdb pairs this DNA with a much larger clone's protein that differs at residue 4, likely a read error; the protein shown was translated from the DNA. The chain joins TRDV2 to TRDJ3; the match to TRDD3 covers 8 bases. This CDR3 has 20 amino acids. Per the germline V gene, CDR1 is GEAIGNYY and CDR2 is EKD. The CDR3 DNA reads as TGTGCCTGTGGCACCGTACTGGGGGGCGATAGCTCCTGGGACACCCGACAGATGTTTTTC. Its protein is CACGTVLGGDSSWDTRQMFF.

This clone turned up a few times. This may stem from a read error, because a much larger clone lies one nucleotide away. The sample has other DNA sequences that encode this CDR3 too. The CDR3 sequence is CAFKRWGQALTAQPFF. DNA for the CDR3: TGTGCCTTTAAACGGTGGGGGCAAGCTTTGACAGCGCAACCCTTCTTT. The chain joins TRDV3 to TRDJ2; weak D call: TRDD3 (6 bases). The CDR3 spans 16 residues. CDR1 and CDR2 (germline): TVYSNPD, GDNSRS (reference sequence).

This clone was seen a few times. The protein held in TCRdb is that of a much larger clone and does not match this DNA's translation at residue 13, likely because of a read error; the protein shown is translated from the DNA. The chain is built from TRDV1 and TRDJ2; 7 nucleotides align to TRDD3. Germline V gene sequence: CDR1 TSWWSYY, CDR2 QGS. The CDR3 is 19 amino acids. V dropped 2 bases and J dropped 3; count of bases not matched to a gene: 15. CDR3 coding DNA: TGTGCTCTTGGGGAAGTGAAATTTCCTGGGGGGTACGTGACAGCACAACTCTTCTTT. Its protein is CALGEVKFPGGYVTAQLFF.

This clone is categorized as large. Other DNA sequences in the sample encode the same CDR3. The CDR3, as DNA: TGTGCCTGTGACATACTGGGGGATAGCTCCTGGGACACCCGACAGATGTTTTTC. This sequence encodes CACDILGDSSWDTRQMFF. The gene calls are TRDV2 and TRDJ3, with 11 bases that match TRDD3. Trimming cost V 2 bases and J 0 bases; bases outside gene matches: 2. Germline V gene data show CDR1 as GEAIGNYY and CDR2 as EKD. The CDR3 is 18 residues long.

There are a few counts of this clone. This probably arose from a read error, given a far larger clone one base away. Within the sample, other DNA sequences also encode this same CDR3. The chain joins TRDV2 to TRDJ3; a weak D match, TRDD3 (5 bases). Germline V lookup: CDR1 GEAIGNYY, CDR2 EKD. The CDR3 has 18 amino acids. CDR3 protein: CACDTWGPSSWDTRQMFF. CDR3 nucleotides: TGTGCCTGTGACACTTGGGGACCTAGCTCCTGGGACACTCGACAGATGTTTTTC.

On this clone itself: The protein in TCRdb stems from a much larger clone and differs at residue 11 from this DNA's translation, likely a read error; here the protein is translated from the DNA. V usage is TRDV2 and J usage is TRDJ1; TRDD3 matches at 10 bases. The CDR3 consists of 13 residues. Germline V lookup: CDR1 GEAIGNYY, CDR2 EKD. The CDR3 here is CACDTGGYDKPIF. As DNA, the CDR3 is TGTGCCTGTGACACCGGGGGATACGATAAACCCATCTTT.

This clone has only a few counts. TCRdb records a much larger clone's protein for this DNA, with a difference at residue 3 that likely arises from a read error; the protein given is the translation of the DNA. The V call is TRDV2, the J call TRDJ3; 7 bases agree with TRDD3. The CDR3 spans 18 residues. The V gene's germline CDR1 is GEAIGNYY and CDR2 EKD. CDR3 bases: TGTGCCGGTGACACCGGGGGATTTAGCTCCTGGGACACCCGACAGATGTTTTTC. Protein: CAGDTGGFSSWDTRQMFF.

This clone came up a few times. The amino acid sequence in TCRdb belongs to a much larger clone and departs from this DNA's translation at residue 3, likely a sequencing read error; the sequence shown is translated from the DNA. This chain connects TRDV2 to TRDJ3; 7 bases fit TRDD3. The CDR3 loop spans 20 amino acids. Germline loops: CDR1 GEAIGNYY, CDR2 EKD. The CDR3 region has the DNA TGTGCCAGTGACACCGTATTAAGGGGATATAACACCTGGGACACCCGACAGATGTTTTTC. Translating gives CASDTVLRGYNTWDTRQMFF.